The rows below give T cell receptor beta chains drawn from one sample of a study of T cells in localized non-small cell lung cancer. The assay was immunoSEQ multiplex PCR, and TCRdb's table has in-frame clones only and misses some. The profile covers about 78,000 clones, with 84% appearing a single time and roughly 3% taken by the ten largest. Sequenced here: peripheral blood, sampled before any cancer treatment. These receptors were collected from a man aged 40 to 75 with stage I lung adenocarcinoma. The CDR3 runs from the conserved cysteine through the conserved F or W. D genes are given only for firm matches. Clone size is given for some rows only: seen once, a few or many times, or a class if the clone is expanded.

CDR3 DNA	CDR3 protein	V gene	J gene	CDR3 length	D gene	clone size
TGTGCCAGCAGCTTGTCGGCAGGGTACACAGATACGCAGTATTTT	CASSLSAGYTDTQYF	TRBV7-3	TRBJ2-3	15	-	-
TGTGCCAGCAGCCGGGACATCAATTCACCCCTCCACTTT	CASSRDINSPLHF	TRBV5-4	TRBJ1-6	13	-	-
TGTGCCAGCAGCCCAGGGTTCGGGAATTCACCCCTCCACTTT	CASSPGFGNSPLHF	TRBV7-9	TRBJ1-6	14	-	few
TGTGCCACCAGCAGAGGATGGACTAGTGTTGCAGATACGCAGTATTTT	CATSRGWTSVADTQYF	TRBV15	TRBJ2-3	16	TRBD2	medium-sized
TGTGCAAGTCGCTTAAGGGCCTACGAAATCTGGACGGACGGACGAAATCAGCCCCAGCATTTT	CASRLRAYEIWTDGRNQPQHF	TRBV12-2	TRBJ1-5	21	-	-
TGTGCCAGCAGTTACTCGAGACAGAGCAATCAGCCCCAGCATTTT	CASSYSRQSNQPQHF	TRBV6-5	TRBJ1-5	15	-	once
TGTGCCAGCAGCTTAGCTCTGGGCAGAGTTATGGCCCAGTACTTC	CASSLALGRVMAQYF	TRBV7-9	TRBJ2-5	15	-	-
TGTGCCAGCAGTGAAGACCTGAATGAGCAGTTCTTC	CASSEDLNEQFF	TRBV25-1	TRBJ2-1	12	-	-
TGTGCCACCAGCAGAGCCCAAACCGGGACCCAGCAGTTCTTC	CATSRAQTGTQQFF	TRBV15	TRBJ2-1	14	-	-
TGTGCCAGCAGTAGTGGCACCAATTCACCCCTCCACTTT	CASSSGTNSPLHF	TRBV6-1	TRBJ1-6	13	-	-
TGTGCCAGCAGCCAAGACGACAGCTACGGCTACACCTTC	CASSQDDSYGYTF	TRBV14	TRBJ1-2	13	-	-
TGTGCCAGCAGCTTAGTAGACAGGGGGTATGGCTACACCTTC	CASSLVDRGYGYTF	TRBV11-2	TRBJ1-2	14	TRBD1	-
TGTGCCAGCAGCTCACGGACTAGCGGTGAGACCCAGTACTTC	CASSSRTSGETQYF	TRBV7-9	TRBJ2-5	14	TRBD2	-
TGTGCCAGTAGTATGGGGCTCTCCTACACCGGGGAGCTGTTTTTT	CASSMGLSYTGELFF	TRBV19	TRBJ2-2	15	-	-
TGTGCCAGCAGCCAAAAGTTTAACTATGGCTACACCTTC	CASSQKFNYGYTF	TRBV5-4	TRBJ1-2	13	-	-
TGCGCCAGCAGCCAATCAGACAGGGTGGATGGCTACACCTTC	CASSQSDRVDGYTF	TRBV4-1	TRBJ1-2	14	TRBD1	-